Below, 9 T cell receptor beta chains from the same sample are listed, as sequenced in a study of metastatic and nonmetastatic thyroid tumors. Thyroid surgery had not been preceded by any treatment in any patient. TCRdb re-called clones from the PCR reads using MiXCR. This sample has 40,000 or so clones, with about 15% found just once. Input material: tumor tissue. Receptor source: a female donor with papillary thyroid cancer or a benign thyroid nodule (not recorded which). Some clones in this sample may be carry-over from other donors' samples.

This clone was recorded at least ten times. The chain joins TRBV9 to TRBJ2-4; TRBD2 aligns across 10 bases. With 4 bases clipped from V and 6 bases from J, the junction kept 10 bases outside the gene matches. This CDR3 is 16 amino acids long. The V gene's germline CDR1 is SGDLS and CDR2 YYNGEE. Here the CDR3 DNA reads TGTGCCAGCAGCCCTTCCAGCGGGAGGGCCGGAAACATTCAGTACTTC. This codes for CASSPSSGRAGNIQYF.

The chain is built from TRBV6-6 and TRBJ2-1, with a tentative D call TRBD2 (6 bases). Germline assignment: CDR1 MNHNY and CDR2 SVGAGI (reference sequence). This CDR3 region has 17 residues. Trimming left V 7 bases short and J 6 bases short, with 25 bases between. The CDR3 sequence: CASIHIGRGTGTNEQFF. CDR3 bases: TGTGCCAGCATCCATATTGGTCGGGGGACCGGAACCAATGAGCAGTTCTTC.

The J gene is TRBJ2-7, the V gene TRBV7-9; D unclear. Per the germline V gene, CDR1 is SEHNR and CDR2 is FQNEAQ (reference sequence). Trimming removed 4 bases at V and 1 base at J, with 8 bases between. CDR3 length: 13 amino acids. The DNA of the CDR3 is TGTGCCAGCAGCTCCCCCTTATCCTACGAGCAGTACTTC. This translates into CASSSPLSYEQYF.

This clone was counted between two and nine times. This may be a read error: a much more frequent sequence differs by one nucleotide. The same CDR3 also results from other DNA sequences found in this sample. The chain is built from TRBV2 and TRBJ1-1; the D is unclear. Germline V CDR1 and CDR2: SNHLY, FYNNEI. The CDR3 consists of 13 residues. The V and J ends lost 2 bases and 3 bases respectively, with 7 bases between them. The DNA of the CDR3 is TGTGCCAGCAGTGAAAACAGTCACACTGAAGCTTTCTTT. Protein: CASSENSHTEAFF.

About this clone: In the same sample, other DNA sequences code for this CDR3. This chain uses TRBV5-4 with TRBJ2-5; 10 nucleotides match TRBD2. The V and J ends lost 1 base and 4 bases, in that order; junction bases with no gene match: 4. The germline gives CDR1 SGHNT, CDR2 YYREEE (reference sequence). This CDR3 spans 15 amino acids. CDR3 residues: CASSLRLAGGETQYF. CDR3 nucleotides: TGTGCCAGCAGCTTGCGACTAGCGGGCGGAGAGACCCAGTACTTC.

The table lists this clone with many counts. The chain uses TRBV6-1 and TRBJ2-5; D gene uncertain. This CDR3 region has 12 residues. V was pared by 4 bases and J by 5 bases, with 8 bases between. Germline V gene sequence: CDR1 MNHNS, CDR2 SASEGT. CDR3 sequence reads: CASSGPLETQYF. The CDR3 DNA is TGTGCCAGCAGTGGCCCGCTCGAGACCCAGTACTTC.

This clone has a count of ten or more. The chain employs TRBV19 and TRBJ2-7; D possibly corresponds to TRBD2 (5 bases). This CDR3 contains 15 residues. The germline V and J ends were trimmed by 1 base and 3 bases, with 13 bases remaining between them. Per germline, CDR1 LNHDA and CDR2 SQIVND (reference sequence). CDR3 loop: CASSIAGSGDYEQYF. In DNA, the CDR3 is TGTGCCAGTAGTATAGCGGGAAGCGGAGACTACGAGCAGTACTTC. Full variable domain (missing parts from reference TRBV19 and TRBJ2-7): DGGITQSPKYLFRKEGQNVTLSCEQNLNHDAMYWYRQDPGQGLRLIYYSQIVNDFQKGDIAEGYSVSREKKESFPLTVTSAQKNPTAFYLCASSIAGSGDYEQYFGPGTRLTVT.

The chain carries TRBV9 and TRBJ2-5, with D perhaps matching TRBD2 (6 bases). This CDR3 region has 15 residues. From germline, CDR1 is SGDLS and CDR2 YYNGEE. With 4 bases removed from V and 5 bases from J, the gap between germline ends came to 18 bases. The CDR3 coding sequence is TGTGCCAGCAGCCCCAGAGGAGGGGCGCAGGAGACCCAGTACTTC. This encodes CASSPRGGAQETQYF. The whole variable domain, filled in from reference TRBV9 and TRBJ2-5, reads DSGVTQTPKHLITATGQRVTLRCSPRSGDLSVYWYQQSLDQGLQFLIQYYNGEERAKGNILERFSAQQFPDLHSELNLSSLELGDSALYFCASSPRGGAQETQYFGPGTRLLVL.

This clone was detected ten times or more. The chain joins TRBV20-1 to TRBJ1-2, with 8 bases lining up with TRBD1. In germline, CDR1 is DFQATT, CDR2 SNEGSKA (reference sequence). This CDR3 comprises 13 residues. Trimming took 3 bases from V and 4 from J; bases not matched to a gene: 4. This CDR3 is CSASQGQVYGYTF. In nucleotides, the CDR3 is TGCAGTGCTAGTCAGGGACAGGTCTATGGCTACACCTTC.